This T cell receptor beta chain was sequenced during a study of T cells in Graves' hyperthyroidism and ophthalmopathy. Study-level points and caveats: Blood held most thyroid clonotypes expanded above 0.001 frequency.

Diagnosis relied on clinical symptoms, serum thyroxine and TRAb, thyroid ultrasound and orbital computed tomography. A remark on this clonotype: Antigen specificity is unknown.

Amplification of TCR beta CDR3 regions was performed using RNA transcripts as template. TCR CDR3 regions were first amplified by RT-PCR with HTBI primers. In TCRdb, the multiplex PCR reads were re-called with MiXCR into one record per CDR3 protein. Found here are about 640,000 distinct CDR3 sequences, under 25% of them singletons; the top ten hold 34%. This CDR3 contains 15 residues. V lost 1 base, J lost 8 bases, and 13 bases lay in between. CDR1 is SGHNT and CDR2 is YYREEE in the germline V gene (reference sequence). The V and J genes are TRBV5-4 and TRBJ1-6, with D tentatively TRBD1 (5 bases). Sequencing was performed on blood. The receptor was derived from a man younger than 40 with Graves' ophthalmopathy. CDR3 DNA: TGTGCCAGCAGCTTGAGTGGGTGGGGCGATTCACCCCTCCACTTT. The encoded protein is CASSLSGWGDSPLHF.